Listed below are T cell receptor beta chains from one sample, sequenced in a study of T-cell reconstitution after alpha-beta-depleted transplantation in children. TCRdb analysed the PCR reads with MiXCR anew, one entry per CDR3 protein. Among more than 500,000 distinct CDR3 sequences listed, over 10% were seen once. The sample here was PBMCs, mostly from graft donor cells, taken 180 days after TCRalphabeta/CD19-depleted stem cell transplant. These receptors all come from a female patient aged 2-9 years who had a stem cell transplant for aplastic anemia, so the T cells may come from the graft donor. Each CDR3 is given with its conserved first and last residue. D genes are given only for firm matches. Only part of the rows carry a size: once, few, many, or a class if the clone is expanded.

abundance: NA; j_gene: TRBJ1-3; v_gene: TRBV12-3/TRBV12-4; d_gene: NA; CDR3nt: TGTGCCAGCACTGGGGGGGCTAGCTCTGGAAACACCATATATTTT; CDR3aa: CASTGGASSGNTIYF
abundance: many; j_gene: TRBJ2-7; v_gene: TRBV5-6; d_gene: NA; CDR3nt: TGTGCCAGCAGTCCGGCGGGGATGGCCTACGAGCAGTACTTC; CDR3aa: CASSPAGMAYEQYF
abundance: NA; j_gene: TRBJ2-6; v_gene: TRBV5-1; d_gene: NA; CDR3nt: TGCGCCAGCAGCCCCAGGGACGACTCTGGGGCCAACGTCCTGACTTTC; CDR3aa: CASSPRDDSGANVLTF
abundance: few; j_gene: TRBJ1-3; v_gene: TRBV7-2; d_gene: NA; CDR3nt: TGTGCCAGCAGCTTAGTTGAGACCGCTGCTGGAAACACCATATATTTT; CDR3aa: CASSLVETAAGNTIYF
abundance: many; j_gene: TRBJ1-3; v_gene: TRBV7-2; d_gene: NA; CDR3nt: TGTGCCAGCAGCTTCCAGGGTTACTCTGGAAACACCATATATTTT; CDR3aa: CASSFQGYSGNTIYF
abundance: many; j_gene: TRBJ1-1; v_gene: TRBV29-1; d_gene: NA; CDR3nt: TGCAGCGTTACGACAGCTTACACTGAAGCTTTCTTT; CDR3aa: CSVTTAYTEAFF
abundance: few; j_gene: TRBJ1-5; v_gene: TRBV7-2; d_gene: NA; CDR3nt: TGTGCCAGCAGCTCCCCCTCCGGGGAAGGTCAGCCCCAGCATTTT; CDR3aa: CASSSPSGEGQPQHF
abundance: NA; j_gene: TRBJ1-5; v_gene: TRBV3-1; d_gene: TRBD1; CDR3nt: TGTGCCAGCAGCCCCCGGGACAGGGCTAAAAATCAGCCCCAGCATTTT; CDR3aa: CASSPRDRAKNQPQHF
abundance: few; j_gene: TRBJ2-3; v_gene: TRBV5-1; d_gene: TRBD2; CDR3nt: TGCGCCAGCAGCTCGCGACTAGCCGGTTCCGCAGATACGCAGTATTTT; CDR3aa: CASSSRLAGSADTQYF
abundance: few; j_gene: TRBJ1-1; v_gene: TRBV6-5; d_gene: NA; CDR3nt: TGTGCCAGCAGTTACTCGTGGCAGGGGAACACTGAAGCTTTCTTT; CDR3aa: CASSYSWQGNTEAFF
abundance: NA; j_gene: TRBJ2-2; v_gene: TRBV6-5; d_gene: NA; CDR3nt: TGTGCCAGCAGTTACTCGCGAGAGGGGACCTCTTACTACACCGGGGAGCTGTTTTTT; CDR3aa: CASSYSREGTSYYTGELFF
abundance: few; j_gene: TRBJ1-2; v_gene: TRBV5-6; d_gene: NA; CDR3nt: TGTGCCAGCAGCGGGCCCCTAGCTGGCTACACCTTC; CDR3aa: CASSGPLAGYTF
abundance: few; j_gene: TRBJ2-3; v_gene: TRBV5-1; d_gene: NA; CDR3nt: TGCGCCAGCAGCTCCAAGGGAAGGACCACAGATACGCAGTATTTT; CDR3aa: CASSSKGRTTDTQYF
abundance: NA; j_gene: TRBJ1-5; v_gene: TRBV7-9; d_gene: NA; CDR3nt: TGTGCCAGCAGCTTAGGATCGGGCAGAGAGAATCAGCCCCAGCATTTT; CDR3aa: CASSLGSGRENQPQHF
abundance: NA; j_gene: TRBJ1-5; v_gene: TRBV15; d_gene: NA; CDR3nt: TGTGCCACCAGCACCTTATCGGGGCACAATCAGCCCCAGCATTTT; CDR3aa: CATSTLSGHNQPQHF
abundance: NA; j_gene: TRBJ2-1; v_gene: TRBV20-1; d_gene: TRBD2; CDR3nt: TGCAGTGCTAGAGATGTGCTAGCGGGAACCTTATACAATGAGCAGTTCTTC; CDR3aa: CSARDVLAGTLYNEQFF
abundance: NA; j_gene: TRBJ1-4; v_gene: TRBV7-2; d_gene: NA; CDR3nt: TGTGCCAGCAGCTCAAACCGACAGTATAATGAAGAACTGTTTTTT; CDR3aa: CASSSNRQYNEELFF
abundance: NA; j_gene: TRBJ2-5; v_gene: TRBV11-1; d_gene: NA; CDR3nt: TGTGCCAGCAGGATTGCCGGCCAGACCCAGTACTTC; CDR3aa: CASRIAGQTQYF
abundance: few; j_gene: TRBJ1-5; v_gene: TRBV7-2; d_gene: NA; CDR3nt: TGTGCCAGCAGCTCCCTAGGGTGGGAGGGCAATCAGCCCCAGCATTTT; CDR3aa: CASSSLGWEGNQPQHF
abundance: few; j_gene: TRBJ2-1; v_gene: TRBV5-1; d_gene: TRBD2; CDR3nt: TGCGCCAGCAGCTTGGTAGCTAGCGGCCGTATCGACAATGAGCAGTTCTTC; CDR3aa: CASSLVASGRIDNEQFF
abundance: many; j_gene: TRBJ1-5; v_gene: TRBV12-3/TRBV12-4; d_gene: NA; CDR3nt: TGTGCCAGCAGCTTTTCCAGCAATCAGCCCCAGCATTTT; CDR3aa: CASSFSSNQPQHF
abundance: NA; j_gene: TRBJ2-7; v_gene: TRBV6-2/TRBV6-3; d_gene: TRBD2; CDR3nt: TGTGCCAGCAGTCGAACTCGGGGACTAGCGGGAGGAATGTACGAGCAGTACTTC; CDR3aa: CASSRTRGLAGGMYEQYF
abundance: NA; j_gene: TRBJ2-6; v_gene: TRBV6-1; d_gene: NA; CDR3nt: TGTGCCAGCAGGGTGAGGGACTCTGGGGCCAACGTCCTGACTTTC; CDR3aa: CASRVRDSGANVLTF
abundance: NA; j_gene: TRBJ1-2; v_gene: TRBV12-3/TRBV12-4; d_gene: NA; CDR3nt: TGTGCCAGCAGTTTGAAGTTGAACTATGGCTACACCTTC; CDR3aa: CASSLKLNYGYTF
abundance: NA; j_gene: TRBJ2-3; v_gene: TRBV5-1; d_gene: TRBD2; CDR3nt: TGCGCCAGCAGCTATAATCAGGGACTAGCGGGAGGGCCTGGAGATACGCAGTATTTT; CDR3aa: CASSYNQGLAGGPGDTQYF
abundance: many; j_gene: TRBJ2-1; v_gene: TRBV13; d_gene: TRBD1; CDR3nt: TGTGCCAGCAGCTTACGGGACAGCTCCTACAATGAGCAGTTCTTC; CDR3aa: CASSLRDSSYNEQFF
abundance: NA; j_gene: TRBJ2-1; v_gene: TRBV28; d_gene: NA; CDR3nt: TGTGCCAGCAGCCAACTTCGCCCTAATGAGCAGTTCTTC; CDR3aa: CASSQLRPNEQFF
abundance: NA; j_gene: TRBJ1-5; v_gene: TRBV5-1; d_gene: TRBD1; CDR3nt: TGCGCCAGCAGCCCGGGACAGGGCAGGGCCCAGCCCCAGCATTTT; CDR3aa: CASSPGQGRAQPQHF
abundance: NA; j_gene: TRBJ2-3; v_gene: TRBV7-8; d_gene: NA; CDR3nt: TGTGCCAGCAGGGGAGCGGTCGAGAGGGGAGATACGCAGTATTTT; CDR3aa: CASRGAVERGDTQYF